The rows below give T cell receptor beta chains drawn from one sample of a study of T-cell memory formation after mild COVID-19. One entry per CDR3 protein results from TCRdb running MiXCR on the 5' RACE reads. The sample lists over 130,000 distinct CDR3 sequences, 13% to 15% occurring once. The specimen sequenced was PBMCs or a T cell subset sorted from them (not recorded which). The receptors were gathered from an adult woman who had mild COVID-19 (a few samples of this study predate the infection). Cell type and time point are not known. The CDR3 runs from the conserved cysteine through the conserved F or W. D genes are given only for firm matches. Size tells how often a clone was seen (once, few, many) or the class of an expanded clone, and some rows leave it out.

d_call j_call cdr3_length clone_size v_call cdr3_nt cdr3_aa
. TRBJ2-7 13 many TRBV7-9 TGTGCCAGCAGCATTAGGCTGGGCTACGAGCAGTACTTC CASSIRLGYEQYF
TRBD2 TRBJ2-1 19 . TRBV15 TGTGCCACCAGCAGACTTCTCGGGCCTAGCGGGGGGGCGCGATATGAGCAGTTCTTC CATSRLLGPSGGARYEQFF
TRBD2 TRBJ2-7 13 . TRBV12-3/TRBV12-4 TGTGCCATAATTCTAGCGGGCAGCTACGAGCAGTACTTC CAIILAGSYEQYF
. TRBJ1-1 16 . TRBV15 TGTGCCACCAGCAGAGATACAGGCCCGCTGAACACTGAAGCTTTCTTT CATSRDTGPLNTEAFF
. TRBJ2-5 16 . TRBV12-3/TRBV12-4 TGTGCCAGCAGTTGGACACCTGGAGCCTCCCAAGAGACCCAGTACTTC CASSWTPGASQETQYF
TRBD2 TRBJ2-3 19 . TRBV4-2 TGTGCCAGCAGCCAAGATCCCCCTTTGGGTAGCGGGAGTACAGATACGCAGTATTTT CASSQDPPLGSGSTDTQYF
. TRBJ1-2 13 few TRBV4-1 TGCGCCAGCAGCCAAGTAACAGACTATGGCTACACCTTC CASSQVTDYGYTF
. TRBJ2-1 13 . TRBV7-8 TGTGCCAGCAGCTTATTATGGAACAATGAGCAGTTCTTC CASSLLWNNEQFF
. TRBJ1-1 15 few TRBV4-1 TGCGCCAGCAGCCAAGTGGAGGGGGAGAACACTGAAGCTTTCTTT CASSQVEGENTEAFF
. TRBJ1-1 14 many TRBV5-1 TGCGCCAGCAGCTTGGGGCCAGGGGACACTGAAGCTTTCTTT CASSLGPGDTEAFF
TRBD2 TRBJ2-7 15 few TRBV2 TGTGCCAGCAGTGTTAAACTAGCGGGGGTATACGAGCAGTACTTC CASSVKLAGVYEQYF
TRBD1 TRBJ2-1 15 few TRBV15 TGTGCCACCAGCCCAAGACAGGGGCCTGGATATGAGCAGTTCTTC CATSPRQGPGYEQFF
. TRBJ2-1 13 . TRBV3-1 TGTGCCAGCAGCCTCGGGGAGGCGGGGACCCAGTTCTTC CASSLGEAGTQFF
TRBD2 TRBJ2-5 16 few TRBV6-5 TGTGCCAGCAGTTACTCGCCTAGCGGGGCCCAAGAGACCCAGTACTTC CASSYSPSGAQETQYF
. TRBJ2-1 16 few TRBV11-3 TGTGCCAGCAGCTTAGATCTCAAGTTGGGGTACAATGAGCAGTTCTTC CASSLDLKLGYNEQFF
TRBD2 TRBJ2-7 14 few TRBV5-6 TGTGCCAGCAGCTTCCGGGACTACTCCTACGAGCAGTACTTC CASSFRDYSYEQYF
. TRBJ1-2 13 . TRBV6-2/TRBV6-3 TGTGCCAGCAGTCCCCGCGTAGGTCAAGGCTACACCTTC CASSPRVGQGYTF
. TRBJ1-1 15 . TRBV4-3 TGCGCCAGCAGCCAAGATTGGGCCCCGAACACTGAAGCTTTCTTT CASSQDWAPNTEAFF
. TRBJ2-7 14 few TRBV19 TGTGCCAGTAGTATTTCCCAGACAGCCTACGAGCAGTACTTC CASSISQTAYEQYF
. TRBJ2-1 14 few TRBV6-5 TGTGCCAGCAGTTACTCGAAACGACAGATCGAGCAGTTCTTC CASSYSKRQIEQFF
TRBD2 TRBJ2-7 15 many TRBV5-1 TGCGCCAGCAGCTTGGGCCCAGCGGGAACCTACGAGCAGTACTTC CASSLGPAGTYEQYF
. TRBJ2-3 15 . TRBV3-1 TGTGCCAGCAGCCAAGTGGGGGGCAGAACAGATACGCAGTATTTT CASSQVGGRTDTQYF
. TRBJ2-7 15 . TRBV18 TGTGCCAGCTCGTCCTCAGGGGCAGGGAACTACGAGCAGTACTTC CASSSSGAGNYEQYF
. TRBJ2-1 12 . TRBV30 TGTGCCTGGAGTCAACGGGGCAATGAGCAGTTCTTC CAWSQRGNEQFF
TRBD1 TRBJ2-1 16 . TRBV24-1 TGTGCCACCAGTGATCGAAGGACAGGGGCCTACAATGAGCAGTTCTTC CATSDRRTGAYNEQFF
. TRBJ1-2 14 . TRBV25-1 TGTGCCAGCAGTGAAGATGAGAGGATCTATGGCTACACCTTC CASSEDERIYGYTF
TRBD1 TRBJ1-1 15 . TRBV19 TGTGCCAGTAGTATAGACGGACAGGGTAACACTGAAGCTTTCTTT CASSIDGQGNTEAFF
TRBD1 TRBJ2-7 14 . TRBV29-1 TGCAGCGTTGAATTGTCCAGGGGGTCGGACGAGCAGTACTTC CSVELSRGSDEQYF
TRBD1 TRBJ1-2 15 . TRBV5-1 TGCGCCAGCAGCTTCAAAACAGGGGGCCCGGATGGCTACACCTTC CASSFKTGGPDGYTF
TRBD2 TRBJ2-2 14 . TRBV3-1 TGTGCCAGCAGCCCGGGAGGTTTTACCGGGGAGCTGTTTTTT CASSPGGFTGELFF
. TRBJ1-5 14 . TRBV20-1 TGCAGTGCTAGTGAAGTCACCGGCAATCAGCCCCAGCATTTT CSASEVTGNQPQHF
. TRBJ2-2 13 . TRBV6-5 TGTGCCAGCAGTTATACAGGGACCGGGGAGCTGTTTTTT CASSYTGTGELFF
TRBD1 TRBJ2-1 16 . TRBV7-2 TGTGCCAGCAGCTTAACCCAGACAGGGATATTGGATGAGCAGTTCTTC CASSLTQTGILDEQFF
TRBD1 TRBJ2-5 16 few TRBV5-1 TGCGCCAGCAGCCCCGGGACAGGGGACCCGGTGAGGTCCCAGTACTTC CASSPGTGDPVRSQYF
. TRBJ1-2 10 . TRBV29-1 TGCAGCGTTGGCGGTCAGGGCTACACCTTC CSVGGQGYTF
. TRBJ2-7 14 . TRBV30 TGTGCCTGGGACGCAACGGGAGTTAGCTACGAGCAGTACTTC CAWDATGVSYEQYF
. TRBJ2-1 15 few TRBV4-2 TGTGCCAGCAGCCCAGGGATCTTAGTCGTGAATGAGCAGTTCTTC CASSPGILVVNEQFF
TRBD1 TRBJ1-2 13 . TRBV12-3/TRBV12-4 TGTGCCAGCAGTACGGACAGGGGCTACGGCTACACCTTC CASSTDRGYGYTF
. TRBJ2-7 14 once TRBV15 TGTGCCACCAGCAGAGATGGGGGCTCCTACGAGCAGTACTTC CATSRDGGSYEQYF
. TRBJ2-3 13 few TRBV4-3 TGCGCCAGCAGCCAAGATAAACCAGATACGCAGTATTTT CASSQDKPDTQYF
. TRBJ2-5 19 many TRBV3-1 TGTGCCAGCAGCCAAGAGCGGGAAGTGACGGAACGAGTCCAAGAGACCCAGTACTTC CASSQEREVTERVQETQYF
. TRBJ2-5 13 many TRBV3-1 TGTGCCAGCGAACCCGTGGGGCAGGAGACCCAGTACTTC CASEPVGQETQYF
. TRBJ2-1 17 few TRBV24-1 TGTGCCACCAGTGATTTCCCGACAGCGAGGGGCTACAATGAGCAGTTCTTC CATSDFPTARGYNEQFF
. TRBJ2-7 12 . TRBV5-1 TGCGCCAGCAGCTTGGATGCAGGGGAGCAGTACTTC CASSLDAGEQYF
. TRBJ1-2 12 few TRBV25-1 TGTGCCAGCCGGGGTTGGACGGCTGGCTACACCTTC CASRGWTAGYTF